Below, 24 T cell receptor beta chains from the same sample are listed, as sequenced in a study of response to subunit inactivated influenza vaccine. Each CDR3 protein gets one entry after TCRdb re-called the RT-PCR reads with MiXCR. The sample lists about 570,000 distinct CDR3 sequences, approximately 10% occurring once. A further study also used this sample, focusing on T cells expressing NK-cell markers. That source reports: UMIs accompanied the 5'RACE template switching by which TCR beta cDNA was made.

Source: PBMCs from blood, taken on the day of vaccination. The receptors were gathered from a man in his fifties who received an inactivated influenza vaccine.

This clonotype was seen many times. J is TRBJ2-3 and V is TRBV4-3, with 12 bases identical to TRBD2. V dropped 0 bases and J dropped 8; count of bases not matched to a gene: 6. CDR3 length: 16 residues. CDR1 is LGHNA, CDR2 YSLEER, per germline. The CDR3 coding sequence is TGCGCCAGCAGCCAAGATGCGACTAGCGGGAGTAGTACGCAGTATTTT. Protein sequence: CASSQDATSGSSTQYF.

There are a few counts of this clonotype. The CDR3 nucleotides are TGTGCCAGCAGCCCCACGGACAGGGCGTTCTACGAGCAGTACTTC. Protein product: CASSPTDRAFYEQYF. The V gene is TRBV12-3 or TRBV12-4, the J gene TRBJ2-7; 8 bases align to TRBD1. The CDR3 sequence is 15 residues long. Unmatched junction bases numbered 10, after V lost 6 bases and J lost 3 bases.

The V and J genes are TRBV7-2 and TRBJ2-1; 8 nucleotides match TRBD2. The CDR3 is made up of 16 amino acids. CDR1 and CDR2 from the germline V gene are SGHTA and FQGNSA. With V trimmed by 2 bases and J by 7 bases, 10 bases remained unmatched. CDR3 region: CASSLTLGTSGNEQFF. In DNA, the CDR3 is TGTGCCAGCAGCTTAACGTTGGGGACTAGTGGTAATGAGCAGTTCTTC.

This clonotype was seen more than once but under ten times. Here the CDR3 reads CASSSEIRNEQFF. CDR3 nucleotides: TGTGCCAGTAGTTCGGAGATTCGGAATGAGCAGTTCTTC. The rearrangement links TRBV19 to TRBJ2-1; D uncertain. Germline CDR1 is LNHDA and CDR2 is SQIVND (reference sequence). The V and J ends lost 5 bases and 7 bases respectively, with 12 bases between them. The length of the CDR3 is 13 residues.

V is TRBV7-2 and J is TRBJ2-7; tentatively, D is TRBD1 or TRBD2 (5 bases each). Germline CDR1 reads SGHTA; CDR2 reads FQGNSA. The CDR3 is made up of 16 amino acids. V lost 3 bases to trimming and J lost 0 bases, with 15 bases between them. The CDR3 spells CASSLAGTVVSYEQYF. DNA of the CDR3: TGTGCCAGCAGCTTGGCCGGGACGGTCGTCTCCTACGAGCAGTACTTC. Complete variable domain (other parts from reference TRBV7-2 and TRBJ2-7): GAGVSQSPSNKVTEKGKDVELRCDPISGHTALYWYRQSLGQGLEFLIYFQGNSAPDKSGLPSDRFSAERTGGSVSTLTIQRTQQEDSAVYLCASSLAGTVVSYEQYFGPGTRLTVT.

The CDR3 DNA reads as TGTGCCAGCAGTCCACCGGGACAACTGGGGAATGAGCAGTTCTTC. Protein: CASSPPGQLGNEQFF. This chain joins TRBV6-2 or TRBV6-3 and TRBJ2-1, with D possibly TRBD1 on 6 matching bases. Germline V gives CDR1 MNHEY, CDR2 SVGEGT. V was trimmed by 5 bases and J by 7 bases, leaving 18 bases between them. CDR3 length: 15 amino acids.

This clonotype was observed many times. This chain links TRBV29-1 with TRBJ2-3; D gene unclear. V was shortened by 7 bases and J by 4 bases, with 21 bases between the two germline ends. Germline CDR1 and CDR2: SQVTM and ANQGSEA. The CDR3 is made up of 15 amino acids. In nucleotides, the CDR3 is TGCAGCGCAAACGGCGGCGCAAGGGCCTCAGATACGCAGTATTTT. It encodes CSANGGARASDTQYF.

This clonotype appeared a few times. The chain is built from TRBV20-1 and TRBJ1-2; TRBD1 matches 11 bases. The junction had 5 bases not matched to a gene; V was cut back by 5 bases and J by 6 bases. The germline gives CDR1 DFQATT, CDR2 SNEGSKA (reference sequence). The CDR3 spans 13 residues. This CDR3 reads CSAAGTGGNGYTF. The CDR3 nucleotides read TGCAGTGCTGCCGGGACAGGGGGGAATGGCTACACCTTC.

The chain employs TRBV19 and TRBJ2-1; 13 positions agree with TRBD2. The germline CDR1 and CDR2 sequences are LNHDA and SQIVND (reference sequence). The CDR3 totals 17 residues. J gave up 2 bases and V 1 base, and 2 bases lay outside the gene matches. The CDR3, as DNA: TGTGCCAGTAGTATAGTACTAGCGGGGGGGCCCTACAATGAGCAGTTCTTC. It yields the protein CASSIVLAGGPYNEQFF.

The chain links TRBV11-2 to TRBJ2-1; TRBD2 matches at 12 bases. The V gene end was trimmed by 5 bases and the J gene end by 2 bases; junction bases not matched to a gene: 13. CDR1 and CDR2 (germline): SGHAT, FQNNGV. This CDR3 is 19 amino acids long. CDR3 nucleotide sequence: TGTGCCAGCAGCCCCCAAAACGGGACTAGCGGGCCTCCCTACAATGAGCAGTTCTTC. Translation gives CASSPQNGTSGPPYNEQFF.

This clonotype was detected only a few times. The chain uses TRBV29-1 and TRBJ2-7, with 8 nucleotides matching TRBD1. From germline, CDR1 is SQVTM and CDR2 ANQGSEA. There are 16 residues in the CDR3. The J segment lost 4 bases and the V segment lost 0 bases, leaving 11 bases of the junction unmatched. As DNA, the CDR3 is TGCAGCGTTGAAGACCCCTTGAGCAGGGGGCAGTACGAGCAGTACTTC. This sequence encodes CSVEDPLSRGQYEQYF.

This clonotype came up many times. This sequence joins TRBV6-1 and TRBJ2-1, with D perhaps TRBD2 (5 bases). V was clipped by 6 bases and J by 4 bases, with 10 bases between them. Germline V CDR1 and CDR2: MNHNS, SASEGT. The CDR3 covers 13 residues. CDR3 nucleotide sequence: TGTGCCAGCAGGTGGGGAGAATACAATGAGCAGTTCTTC. This codes for CASRWGEYNEQFF.

This clonotype has a handful of counts. The rearrangement joins TRBV28 to TRBJ2-7; TRBD1 aligns across 7 bases. J lost 11 bases, V lost 2 bases, and 6 bases had no gene match. This CDR3 comprises 12 residues. Germline V lookup: CDR1 MDHEN, CDR2 SYDVKM. CDR3 protein: CASSLEGRGKYF. The DNA for the CDR3 is TGTGCCAGCAGTTTAGAGGGCAGGGGGAAGTACTTC. The whole variable domain, filled in from reference TRBV28 and TRBJ2-7, reads DVKVTQSSRYLVKRTGEKVFLECVQDMDHENMFWYRQDPGLGLRLIYFSYDVKMKEKGDIPEGYSVSREKKERFSLILESASTNQTSMYLCASSLEGRGKYFGPGTRLTVT.

This clonotype was seen at least ten times. The chain joins TRBV18 to TRBJ2-5; 8 nucleotides match TRBD1. Looked up from germline, CDR1 is KGHSH and CDR2 is LQKENI. The trim removed 5 bases at V and 4 bases at J, leaving 9 bases unmatched. The CDR3 spans 15 residues. The CDR3 protein is CASSVNQGAGETQYF. The CDR3 DNA reads TGTGCCAGCTCAGTAAACCAGGGGGCCGGAGAGACCCAGTACTTC.

This clonotype was counted many times. The junction departs from germline at one end; a sequencing error may be responsible. V is TRBV7-9 and J is TRBJ1-2; 9 nucleotides line up with TRBD1. The CDR3 totals 14 residues. CDR1 and CDR2 (germline): SEHNR, FQNEAQ (reference sequence). The DNA for the CDR3 is TGCGCCAGCAGCTTGGGACAGGGTAACTATGGCTACACCTTC. It is translated as CASSLGQGNYGYTF. Supplemented by reference TRBV7-9 and TRBJ1-2, the full variable domain reads DTGVSQNPRHKITKRGQNVTFRCDPISEHNRLYWYRQTLGQGPEFLTYFQNEAQLEKSRLLSDRFSAERPKGSFSTLEIQRTEQGDSAMYLCASSLGQGNYGYTFGSGTRLTVV.

V gene TRBV30 combines with J gene TRBJ2-6; D is unclear. Per germline, CDR1 GTSNPN and CDR2 SVGIG (reference sequence). The CDR3 runs 11 residues. V was clipped by 0 bases and J by 10 bases, with 4 bases between them. CDR3 nucleotide sequence: TGTGCCTGGAGTGTCCCAAACGTCCTGACTTTC. Translating gives CAWSVPNVLTF.

The chain couples TRBV28 to TRBJ2-1, with 12 positions matching TRBD2. CDR1 and CDR2 from the germline V gene are MDHEN and SYDVKM. The V segment lost 3 bases and the J segment 6 bases; nucleotides outside the gene matches: 6. The CDR3 extends over 16 amino acids. This CDR3 is CASSFFGLAGTNEQFF. The DNA of the CDR3 is TGTGCCAGCAGTTTCTTTGGACTAGCGGGAACCAATGAGCAGTTCTTC.

CDR3 DNA sequence: TGTGCCAGCGGCTCCGGGACAGTGGAACAGCCCCAGCATTTT. Amino acids: CASGSGTVEQPQHF. The gene calls are TRBV7-9 and TRBJ1-5; 7 nucleotides align to TRBD1. This CDR3 comprises 14 residues. V trimming: 8 bases; J trimming: 7 bases; junction bases outside the gene matches: 11. CDR1 and CDR2 from the germline V gene are SEHNR and FQNEAQ (reference sequence).

This clonotype turned up a few times. The J gene is TRBJ2-1, the V gene TRBV25-1; no clear D. V gave up 5 bases and J gave up 9 bases, with 8 bases separating them. CDR3 length equals 11 residues. Germline lookup yields CDR1 MGHDK and CDR2 SYGVNS. The CDR3, as DNA: TGTGCCAGCAGTCCCTCTGGTGAGCAGTTCTTC. Its translation: CASSPSGEQFF.

J is TRBJ2-5 and V is TRBV20-1, with D perhaps given as TRBD1 or TRBD2 (6 bases each). V was clipped by 3 bases and J by 2 bases, with 16 bases between them. Germline CDR1 is DFQATT and CDR2 is SNEGSKA (reference sequence). The CDR3 runs 15 residues. CDR3: CSASVRGRQQETQYF. The CDR3 region has the DNA TGCAGTGCTAGTGTACGGGGGCGCCAACAAGAGACCCAGTACTTC.

This clonotype was counted a few times. This chain connects TRBV5-1 to TRBJ1-1; no definite D call. V was trimmed by 4 bases and J by 4 bases, leaving 14 bases between them. The CDR3 is 14 residues long. Germline CDR1 reads SGHRS; CDR2 reads YFSETQ. In DNA, the CDR3 is TGCGCCAGCAGCCTGCGGGGTCGGGGCACTGAAGCTTTCTTT. This gives the protein CASSLRGRGTEAFF.

V gene TRBV25-1 combines with J gene TRBJ2-7; D unresolved. In germline, CDR1 is MGHDK, CDR2 SYGVNS. The CDR3 length is 12 residues. V lost 3 bases, J lost 4 bases, and 7 bases lay in between. The CDR3 is CASSDQLYEQYF. The CDR3 coding sequence is TGTGCCAGCAGTGACCAACTTTACGAGCAGTACTTC.

This clonotype was seen a few times. The chain employs TRBV4-3 and TRBJ2-7, with D uncertain. Between the trimmed V and J ends, which lost 1 base and 2 bases, there was a span of 15 bases. CDR1 LGHNA and CDR2 YSLEER come from the germline V gene. CDR3 size: 16 residues. The CDR3 loop is CASSQGLVTSAYEQYF. Written as DNA, the CDR3 is TGCGCCAGCAGCCAAGGGTTGGTGACATCAGCCTACGAGCAGTACTTC.

This clonotype came up many times. The chain has TRBV5-1 and TRBJ1-1, with no clear D. The length of the CDR3 is 14 residues. Trimming stripped 0 bases from V and 5 bases from J, with 11 bases between. The germline V gene has CDR1 SGHRS and CDR2 YFSETQ. The CDR3 spells CASSLALDGTEAFF. The CDR3 DNA reads as TGCGCCAGCAGCTTGGCCCTGGACGGGACTGAAGCTTTCTTT. Using reference TRBV5-1 and TRBJ1-1 for the parts outside the CDR3, the full variable domain is KAGVTQTPRYLIKTRGQQVTLSCSPISGHRSVSWYQQTPGQGLQFLFEYFSETQRNKGNFPGRFSGRQFSNSRSEMNVSTLELGDSALYLCASSLALDGTEAFFGQGTRLTVV.